The T cell receptor (beta chain) described here comes from a study of chemoradiotherapy in HPV16-positive cancers. Whole-study context: A couple of HPV16-positive patients' cells yielded candidate HPV-specific clones and common motifs. Broader study findings: Candidate HPV-specific clones and E7-related TCR motifs grew in tumor during treatment.

Germline V gives CDR1 LNHDA, CDR2 SQIVND (reference sequence). Trimming stripped 5 bases from V and 1 base from J, with 12 bases between. CDR3 length: 14 residues. As for this clone: What it recognizes is unknown.

The assay was immunoSEQ multiplex PCR, and TCRdb's table has in-frame clones only and misses some. The repertoire holds about 20,000 clones, with 73% as singletons. The clonotype comes from a human donor with HPV-associated anogenital cancer. The V and J genes are TRBV19 and TRBJ2-7, with D possibly called TRBD1 or TRBD2 (5 bases each). This sample was obtained from a patient who underwent chemoradiotherapy. The CDR3: CASSVRDGSYEQYF. The CDR3, as DNA: TGTGCCAGTAGTGTCCGGGACGGGTCCTACGAGCAGTACTTC.